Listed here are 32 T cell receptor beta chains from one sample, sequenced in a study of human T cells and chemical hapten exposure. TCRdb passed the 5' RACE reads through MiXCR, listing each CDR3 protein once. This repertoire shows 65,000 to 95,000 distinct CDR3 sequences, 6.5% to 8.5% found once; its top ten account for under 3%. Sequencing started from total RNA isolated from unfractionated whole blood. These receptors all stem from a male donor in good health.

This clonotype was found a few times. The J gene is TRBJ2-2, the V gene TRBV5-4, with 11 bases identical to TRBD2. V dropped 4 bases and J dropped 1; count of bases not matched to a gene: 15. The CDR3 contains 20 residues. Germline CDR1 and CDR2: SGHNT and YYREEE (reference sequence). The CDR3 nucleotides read TGTGCCAGCAGCGCAGACAGGGACACTAGCGGGGGAATGAACACCGGGGAGCTGTTTTTT. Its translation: CASSADRDTSGGMNTGELFF.

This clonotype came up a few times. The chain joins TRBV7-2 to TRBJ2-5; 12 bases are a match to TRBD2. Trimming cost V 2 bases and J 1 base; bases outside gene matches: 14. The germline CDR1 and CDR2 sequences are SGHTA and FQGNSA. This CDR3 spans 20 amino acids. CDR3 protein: CASSLRVGTSGSARQETQYF. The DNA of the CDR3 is TGTGCCAGCAGCTTAAGGGTCGGGACTAGCGGGTCGGCCCGCCAAGAGACCCAGTACTTC.

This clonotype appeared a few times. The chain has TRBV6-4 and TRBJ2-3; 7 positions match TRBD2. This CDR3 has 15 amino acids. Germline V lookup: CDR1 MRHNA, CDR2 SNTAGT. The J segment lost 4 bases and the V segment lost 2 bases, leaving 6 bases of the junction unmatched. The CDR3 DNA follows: TGTGCCAGCAGTGACGGGGGGGGGTCGTCAGATACGCAGTATTTT. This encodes CASSDGGGSSDTQYF.

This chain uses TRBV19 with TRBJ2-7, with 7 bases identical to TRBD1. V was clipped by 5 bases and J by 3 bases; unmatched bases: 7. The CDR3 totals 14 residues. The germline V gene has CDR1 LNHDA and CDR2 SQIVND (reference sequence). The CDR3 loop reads CASSVTGDLYEQYF. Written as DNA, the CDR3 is TGTGCCAGTAGTGTCACAGGGGACCTCTACGAGCAGTACTTC.

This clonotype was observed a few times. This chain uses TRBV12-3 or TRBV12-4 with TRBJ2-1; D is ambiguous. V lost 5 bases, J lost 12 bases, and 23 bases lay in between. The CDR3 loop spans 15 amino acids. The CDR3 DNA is TGTGCCAGCAGTCCGCGCCTCAGCAACAGATTAGGGCAGTTCTTC. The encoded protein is CASSPRLSNRLGQFF.

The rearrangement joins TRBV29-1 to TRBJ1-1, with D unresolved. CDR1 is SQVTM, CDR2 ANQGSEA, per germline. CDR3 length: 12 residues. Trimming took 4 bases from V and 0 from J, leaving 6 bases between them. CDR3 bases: TGCAGCGTTGGTCGGATGAACACTGAAGCTTTCTTT. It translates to CSVGRMNTEAFF.

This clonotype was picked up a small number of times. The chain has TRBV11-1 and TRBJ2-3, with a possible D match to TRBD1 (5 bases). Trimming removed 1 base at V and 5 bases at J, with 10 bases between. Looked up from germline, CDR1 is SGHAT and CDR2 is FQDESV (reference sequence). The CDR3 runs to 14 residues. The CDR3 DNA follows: TGTGCCAGCAGCTTAGGCAGGGCCGAAGATACGCAGTATTTT. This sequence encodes CASSLGRAEDTQYF.

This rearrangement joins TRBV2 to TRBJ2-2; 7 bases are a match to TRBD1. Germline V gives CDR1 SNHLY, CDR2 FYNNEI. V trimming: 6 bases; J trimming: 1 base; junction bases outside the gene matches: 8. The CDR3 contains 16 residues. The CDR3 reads CASRNGRTGNTGELFF. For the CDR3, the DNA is TGTGCCAGCAGAAACGGGCGGACAGGGAACACCGGGGAGCTGTTTTTT.

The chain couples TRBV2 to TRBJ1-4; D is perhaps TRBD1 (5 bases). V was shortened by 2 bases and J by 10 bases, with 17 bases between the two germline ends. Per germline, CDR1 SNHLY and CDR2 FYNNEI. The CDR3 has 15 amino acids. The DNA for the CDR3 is TGTGCCAGCAGTGAACGACACGGGCGCGGGGGAAAACTGTTTTTT. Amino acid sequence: CASSERHGRGGKLFF.

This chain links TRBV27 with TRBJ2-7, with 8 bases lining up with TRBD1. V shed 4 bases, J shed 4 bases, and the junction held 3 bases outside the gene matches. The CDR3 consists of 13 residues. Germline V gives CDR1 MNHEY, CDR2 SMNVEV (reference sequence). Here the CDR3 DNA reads TGTGCCAGCAGTTCTGGACAGGGTTACGAGCAGTACTTC. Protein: CASSSGQGYEQYF.

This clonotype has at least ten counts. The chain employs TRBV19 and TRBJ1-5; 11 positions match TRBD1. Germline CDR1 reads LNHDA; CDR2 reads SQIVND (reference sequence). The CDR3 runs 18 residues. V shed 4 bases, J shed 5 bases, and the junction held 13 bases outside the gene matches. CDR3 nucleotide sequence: TGTGCCAGTAGTACCCCTGATTGGGACAGGGGGAAGGATCAGCCCCAGCATTTT. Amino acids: CASSTPDWDRGKDQPQHF.

This chain's CDR3 is CASSQRGTSGSGNEQFF. As DNA, the CDR3 is TGTGCCAGCAGCCAGAGAGGGACTAGCGGGAGTGGGAATGAGCAGTTCTTC. The V and J genes are TRBV3-1 and TRBJ2-1; 14 nucleotides line up with TRBD2. There are 17 residues in the CDR3. Per germline, CDR1 LGHDT and CDR2 YNNKEL (reference sequence). The V segment lost 3 bases and the J segment 7 bases; nucleotides outside the gene matches: 8.

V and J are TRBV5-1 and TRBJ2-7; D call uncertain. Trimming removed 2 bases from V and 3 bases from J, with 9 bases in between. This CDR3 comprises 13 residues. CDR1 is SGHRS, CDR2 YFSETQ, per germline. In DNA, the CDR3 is TGCGCCAGCAGCTTACCCGACGGCTACGAGCAGTACTTC. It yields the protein CASSLPDGYEQYF. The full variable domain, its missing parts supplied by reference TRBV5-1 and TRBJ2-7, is KAGVTQTPRYLIKTRGQQVTLSCSPISGHRSVSWYQQTPGQGLQFLFEYFSETQRNKGNFPGRFSGRQFSNSRSEMNVSTLELGDSALYLCASSLPDGYEQYFGPGTRLTVT.

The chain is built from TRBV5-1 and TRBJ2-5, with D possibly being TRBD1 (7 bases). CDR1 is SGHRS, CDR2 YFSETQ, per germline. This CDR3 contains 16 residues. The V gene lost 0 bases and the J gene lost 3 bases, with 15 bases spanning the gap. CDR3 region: CASSLGRRGREETQYF. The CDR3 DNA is TGCGCCAGCAGCTTGGGAAGGAGGGGGCGCGAAGAGACCCAGTACTTC.

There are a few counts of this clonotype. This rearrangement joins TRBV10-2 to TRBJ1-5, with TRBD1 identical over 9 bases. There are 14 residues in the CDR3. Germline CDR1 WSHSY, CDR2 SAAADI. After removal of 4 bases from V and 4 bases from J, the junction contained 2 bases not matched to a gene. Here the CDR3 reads CASSGDRANQPQHF. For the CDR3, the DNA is TGCGCCAGCAGTGGGGACAGGGCAAATCAGCCCCAGCATTTT.

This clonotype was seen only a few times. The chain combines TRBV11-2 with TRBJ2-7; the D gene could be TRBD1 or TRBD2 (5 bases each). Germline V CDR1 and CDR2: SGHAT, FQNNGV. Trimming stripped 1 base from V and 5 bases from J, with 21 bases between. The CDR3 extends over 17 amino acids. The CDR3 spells CASSLVGTPDRIHEQYF. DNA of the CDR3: TGTGCCAGCAGCTTAGTCGGGACGCCAGACCGAATCCACGAGCAGTACTTC.

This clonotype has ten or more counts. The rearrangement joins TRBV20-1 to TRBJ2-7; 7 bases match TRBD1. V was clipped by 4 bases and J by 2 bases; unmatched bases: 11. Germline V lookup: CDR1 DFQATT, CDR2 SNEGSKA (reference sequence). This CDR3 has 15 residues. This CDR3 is CSATPQGVVAYEQYF. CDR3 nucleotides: TGCAGTGCTACCCCCCAGGGGGTGGTAGCCTACGAGCAGTACTTC.

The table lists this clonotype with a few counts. The chain's CDR3 is CASSRSSPGQGVGTDTQYF. Written as DNA, the CDR3 is TGCGCCAGCAGCCGGTCTAGTCCGGGACAGGGGGTTGGCACAGATACGCAGTATTTT. The V and J genes are TRBV4-1 and TRBJ2-3, with 11 bases identical to TRBD1. From germline, CDR1 is MGHRA and CDR2 YSYEKL. The CDR3 has 19 amino acids. V was clipped by 4 bases and J by 1 base; unmatched bases: 13.

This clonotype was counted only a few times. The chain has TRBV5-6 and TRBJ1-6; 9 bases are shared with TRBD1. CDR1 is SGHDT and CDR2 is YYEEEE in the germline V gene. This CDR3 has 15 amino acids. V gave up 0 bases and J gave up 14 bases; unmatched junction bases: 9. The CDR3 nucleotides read TGTGCCAGCAGCTTGGAAGGGACAGGGAGGTTCACCCTCCACTTT. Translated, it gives CASSLEGTGRFTLHF.

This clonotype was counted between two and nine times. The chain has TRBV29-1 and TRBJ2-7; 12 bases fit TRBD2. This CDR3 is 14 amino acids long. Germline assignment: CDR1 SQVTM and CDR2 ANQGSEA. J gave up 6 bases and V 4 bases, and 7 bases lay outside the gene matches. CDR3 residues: CSVGTSGNYCEQYF. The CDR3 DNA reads TGCAGCGTTGGGACTAGCGGGAATTATTGCGAGCAGTACTTC.

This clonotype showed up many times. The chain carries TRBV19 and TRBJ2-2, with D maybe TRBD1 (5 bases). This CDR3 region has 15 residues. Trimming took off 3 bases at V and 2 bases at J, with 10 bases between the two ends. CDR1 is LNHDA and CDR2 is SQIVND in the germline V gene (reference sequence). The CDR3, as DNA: TGTGCCAGTAGTATGAATCAGGGAAACACCGGGGAGCTGTTTTTT. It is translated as CASSMNQGNTGELFF.

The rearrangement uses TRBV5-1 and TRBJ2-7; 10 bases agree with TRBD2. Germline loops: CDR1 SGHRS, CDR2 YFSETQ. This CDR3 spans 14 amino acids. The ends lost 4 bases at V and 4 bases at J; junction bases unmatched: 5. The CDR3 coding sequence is TGCGCCAGCAGCCCAACTAGCGGGGATTACGAGCAGTACTTC. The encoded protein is CASSPTSGDYEQYF. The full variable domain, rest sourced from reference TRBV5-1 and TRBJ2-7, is KAGVTQTPRYLIKTRGQQVTLSCSPISGHRSVSWYQQTPGQGLQFLFEYFSETQRNKGNFPGRFSGRQFSNSRSEMNVSTLELGDSALYLCASSPTSGDYEQYFGPGTRLTVT.

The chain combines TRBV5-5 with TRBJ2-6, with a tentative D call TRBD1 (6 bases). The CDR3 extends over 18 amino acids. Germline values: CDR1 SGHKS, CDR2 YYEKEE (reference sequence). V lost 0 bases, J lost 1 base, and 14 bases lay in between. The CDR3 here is CASSLDGTLRSGANVLTF. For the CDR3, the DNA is TGTGCCAGCAGCTTGGATGGGACACTTCGATCTGGGGCCAACGTCCTGACTTTC.

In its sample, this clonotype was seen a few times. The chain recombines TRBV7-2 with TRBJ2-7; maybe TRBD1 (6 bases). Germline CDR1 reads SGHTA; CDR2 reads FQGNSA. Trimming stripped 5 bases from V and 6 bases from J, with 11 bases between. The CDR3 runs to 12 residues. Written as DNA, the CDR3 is TGTGCCAGCAGCGAAAGAGGGGGCGAGCAGTACTTC. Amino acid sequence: CASSERGGEQYF.

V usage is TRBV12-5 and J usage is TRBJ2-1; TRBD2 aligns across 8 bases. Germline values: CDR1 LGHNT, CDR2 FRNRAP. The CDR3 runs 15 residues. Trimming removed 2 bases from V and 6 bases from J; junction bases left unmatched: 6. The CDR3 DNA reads TGTGCTAGTGGTTTGAATAGCGGGGTCGTCAATGAGCAGTTCTTC. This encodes CASGLNSGVVNEQFF.

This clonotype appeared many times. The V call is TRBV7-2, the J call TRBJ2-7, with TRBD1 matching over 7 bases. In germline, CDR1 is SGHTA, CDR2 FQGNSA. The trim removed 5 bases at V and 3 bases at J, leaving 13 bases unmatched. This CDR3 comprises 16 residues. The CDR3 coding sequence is TGTGCCAGCAGCCTCCGGACAGGCAACCAGGTCTACGAGCAGTACTTC. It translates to CASSLRTGNQVYEQYF.

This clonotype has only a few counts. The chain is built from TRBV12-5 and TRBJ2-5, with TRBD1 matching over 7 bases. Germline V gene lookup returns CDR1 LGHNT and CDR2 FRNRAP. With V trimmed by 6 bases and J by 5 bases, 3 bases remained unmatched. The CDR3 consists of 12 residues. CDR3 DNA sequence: TGTGCTAGTGGGGGGACAGTTGAGACCCAGTACTTC. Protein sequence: CASGGTVETQYF.

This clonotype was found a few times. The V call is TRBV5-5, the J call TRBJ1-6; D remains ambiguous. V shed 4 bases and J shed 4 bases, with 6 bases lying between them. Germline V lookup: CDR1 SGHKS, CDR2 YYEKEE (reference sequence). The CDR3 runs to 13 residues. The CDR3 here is CASSILYNSPLHF. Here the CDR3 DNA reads TGTGCCAGCAGCATTTTGTATAATTCACCCCTCCACTTT.

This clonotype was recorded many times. The CDR3 sequence: CSVRSASGSRSYEQYF. DNA for the CDR3: TGCAGCGTTCGTTCGGCTAGCGGGAGCCGGTCCTACGAGCAGTACTTC. The chain joins TRBV29-1 to TRBJ2-7, with 10 bases identical to TRBD2. This CDR3 region has 16 residues. The germline CDR1 and CDR2 sequences are SQVTM and ANQGSEA. V was pared by 5 bases and J by 1 base, with 11 bases of the junction left unmatched.

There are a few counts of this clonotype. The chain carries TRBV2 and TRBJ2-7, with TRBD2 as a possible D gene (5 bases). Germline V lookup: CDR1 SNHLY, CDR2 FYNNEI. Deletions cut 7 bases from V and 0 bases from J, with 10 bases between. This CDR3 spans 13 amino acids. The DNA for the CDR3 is TGTGCCAGCAACGGACGGGACTCCTACGAGCAGTACTTC. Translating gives CASNGRDSYEQYF.

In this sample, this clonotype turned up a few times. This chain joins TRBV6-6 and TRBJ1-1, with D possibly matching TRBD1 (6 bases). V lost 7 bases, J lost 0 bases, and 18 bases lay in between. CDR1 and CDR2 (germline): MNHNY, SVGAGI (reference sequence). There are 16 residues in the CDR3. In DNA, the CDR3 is TGTGCCAGCATCAATATGGGCAGGGGACTGAACACTGAAGCTTTCTTT. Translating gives CASINMGRGLNTEAFF.

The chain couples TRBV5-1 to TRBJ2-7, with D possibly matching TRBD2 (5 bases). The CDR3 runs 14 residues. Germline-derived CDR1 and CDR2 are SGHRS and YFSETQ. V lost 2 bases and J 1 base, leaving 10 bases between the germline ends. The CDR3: CASSFQQRSYEQYF. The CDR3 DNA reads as TGCGCCAGCAGCTTTCAGCAGCGGTCCTACGAGCAGTACTTC.